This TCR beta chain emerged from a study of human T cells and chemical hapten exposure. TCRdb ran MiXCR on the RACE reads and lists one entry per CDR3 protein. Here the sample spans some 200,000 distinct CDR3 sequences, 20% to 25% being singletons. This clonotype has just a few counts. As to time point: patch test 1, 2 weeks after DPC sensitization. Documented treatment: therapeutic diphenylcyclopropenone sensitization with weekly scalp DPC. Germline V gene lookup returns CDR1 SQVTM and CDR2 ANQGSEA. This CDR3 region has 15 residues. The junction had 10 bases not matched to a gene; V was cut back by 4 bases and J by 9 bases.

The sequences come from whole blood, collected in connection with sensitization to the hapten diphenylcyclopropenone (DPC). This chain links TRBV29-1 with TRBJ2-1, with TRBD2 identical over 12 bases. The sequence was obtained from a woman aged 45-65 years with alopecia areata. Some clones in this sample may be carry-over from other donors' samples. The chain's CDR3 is CSVGQTSGRLGEQFF. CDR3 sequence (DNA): TGCAGCGTTGGTCAGACTAGCGGGAGACTGGGTGAGCAGTTCTTC.